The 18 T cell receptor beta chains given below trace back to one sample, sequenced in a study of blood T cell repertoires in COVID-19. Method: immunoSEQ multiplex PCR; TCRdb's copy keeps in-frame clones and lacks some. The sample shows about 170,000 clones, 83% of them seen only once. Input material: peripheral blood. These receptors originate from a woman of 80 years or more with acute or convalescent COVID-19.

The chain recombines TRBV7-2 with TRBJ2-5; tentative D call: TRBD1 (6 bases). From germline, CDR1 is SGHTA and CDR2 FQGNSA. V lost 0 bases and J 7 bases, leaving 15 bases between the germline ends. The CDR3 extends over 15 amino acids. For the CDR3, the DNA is TGTGCCAGCAGCTTAGCAACAGGGCGGGCCGCGACCCAGTACTTC. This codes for CASSLATGRAATQYF. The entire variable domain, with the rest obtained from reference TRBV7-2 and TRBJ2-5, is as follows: GAGVSQSPSNKVTEKGKDVELRCDPISGHTALYWYRQSLGQGLEFLIYFQGNSAPDKSGLPSDRFSAERTGGSVSTLTIQRTQQEDSAVYLCASSLATGRAATQYFGPGTRLLVL.

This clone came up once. The CDR3 loop reads CASSQTLDVYEQYF. The CDR3 DNA reads as TGCGCCAGCAGCCAAACCCTAGACGTCTACGAGCAGTACTTC. V is TRBV4-3 and J is TRBJ2-7, with D unresolved. CDR1 and CDR2 from the germline V gene are LGHNA and YSLEER. The CDR3 is 14 amino acids. Deletions cut 2 bases from V and 3 bases from J, with 11 bases between.

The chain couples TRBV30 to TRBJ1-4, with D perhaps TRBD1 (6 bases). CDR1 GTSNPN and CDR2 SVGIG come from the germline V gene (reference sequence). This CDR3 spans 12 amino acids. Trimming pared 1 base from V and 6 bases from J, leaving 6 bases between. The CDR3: CAWSAGDEKLFF. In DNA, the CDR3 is TGTGCCTGGAGTGCAGGGGATGAAAAACTGTTTTTT.

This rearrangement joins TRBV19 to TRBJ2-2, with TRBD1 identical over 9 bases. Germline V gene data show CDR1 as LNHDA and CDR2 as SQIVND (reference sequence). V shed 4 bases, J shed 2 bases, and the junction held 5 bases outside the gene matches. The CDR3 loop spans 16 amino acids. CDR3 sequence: CASSNRDRANTGELFF. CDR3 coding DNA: TGTGCCAGTAGTAACCGGGACAGGGCTAACACCGGGGAGCTGTTTTTT. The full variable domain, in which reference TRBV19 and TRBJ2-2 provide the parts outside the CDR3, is DGGITQSPKYLFRKEGQNVTLSCEQNLNHDAMYWYRQDPGQGLRLIYYSQIVNDFQKGDIAEGYSVSREKKESFPLTVTSAQKNPTAFYLCASSNRDRANTGELFFGEGSRLTVL.

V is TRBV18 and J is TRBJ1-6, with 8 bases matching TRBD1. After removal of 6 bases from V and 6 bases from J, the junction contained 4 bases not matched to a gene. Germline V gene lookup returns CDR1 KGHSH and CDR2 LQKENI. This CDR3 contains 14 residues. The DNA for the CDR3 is TGTGCCAGCTCGCTGGACAGGGTTAATTCACCCCTCCACTTT. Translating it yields CASSLDRVNSPLHF. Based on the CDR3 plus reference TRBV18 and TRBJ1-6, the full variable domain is NAGVMQNPRHLVRRRGQEARLRCSPMKGHSHVYWYRQLPEEGLKFMVYLQKENIIDESGMPKERFSAEFPKEGPSILRIQQVVRGDSAAYFCASSLDRVNSPLHFGNGTRLTVT.

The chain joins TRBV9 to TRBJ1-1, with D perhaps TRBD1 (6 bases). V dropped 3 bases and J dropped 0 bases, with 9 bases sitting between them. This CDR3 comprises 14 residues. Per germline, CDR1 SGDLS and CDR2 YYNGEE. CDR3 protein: CASSEGQMNTEAFF. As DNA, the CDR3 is TGTGCCAGCAGCGAAGGACAGATGAACACTGAAGCTTTCTTT.

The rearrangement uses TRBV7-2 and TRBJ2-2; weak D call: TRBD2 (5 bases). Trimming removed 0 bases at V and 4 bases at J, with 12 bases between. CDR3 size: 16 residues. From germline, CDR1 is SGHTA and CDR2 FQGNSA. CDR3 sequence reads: CASSLASRGPTGELFF. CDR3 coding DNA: TGTGCCAGCAGCTTAGCTTCCCGAGGGCCCACCGGGGAGCTGTTTTTT. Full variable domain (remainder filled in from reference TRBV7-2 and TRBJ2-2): GAGVSQSPSNKVTEKGKDVELRCDPISGHTALYWYRQSLGQGLEFLIYFQGNSAPDKSGLPSDRFSAERTGGSVSTLTIQRTQQEDSAVYLCASSLASRGPTGELFFGEGSRLTVL.

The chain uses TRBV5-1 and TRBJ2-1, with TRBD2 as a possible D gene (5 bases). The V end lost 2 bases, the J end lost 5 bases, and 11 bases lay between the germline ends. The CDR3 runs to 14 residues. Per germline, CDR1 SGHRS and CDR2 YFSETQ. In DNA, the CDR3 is TGCGCCAGCAGCTTATTTAGCGTAAACAATGAGCAGTTCTTC. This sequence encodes CASSLFSVNNEQFF.

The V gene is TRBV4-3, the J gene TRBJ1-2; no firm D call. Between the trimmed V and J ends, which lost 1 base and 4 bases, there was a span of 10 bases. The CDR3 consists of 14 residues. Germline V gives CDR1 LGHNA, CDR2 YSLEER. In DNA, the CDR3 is TGCGCCAGCAGCCAAGTGGGAGGCGGCTATGGCTACACCTTC. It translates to CASSQVGGGYGYTF.

The CDR3 DNA is TGTGCCAGCACCGCGGGACGGCTGAACACTGAAGCTTTCTTT. Translating it yields CASTAGRLNTEAFF. This chain connects TRBV6-6 to TRBJ1-1; perhaps TRBD1 as D (5 bases). Looked up from germline, CDR1 is MNHNY and CDR2 is SVGAGI (reference sequence). Trimming took 7 bases from V and 0 from J, leaving 12 bases between them. CDR3 size: 14 residues.

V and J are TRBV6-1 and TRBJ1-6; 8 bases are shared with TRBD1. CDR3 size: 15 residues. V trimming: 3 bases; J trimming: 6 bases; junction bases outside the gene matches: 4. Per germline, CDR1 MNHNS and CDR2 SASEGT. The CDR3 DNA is TGTGCCAGCAGTGACCTGACAGGGGTTAATTCACCCCTCCACTTT. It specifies CASSDLTGVNSPLHF.

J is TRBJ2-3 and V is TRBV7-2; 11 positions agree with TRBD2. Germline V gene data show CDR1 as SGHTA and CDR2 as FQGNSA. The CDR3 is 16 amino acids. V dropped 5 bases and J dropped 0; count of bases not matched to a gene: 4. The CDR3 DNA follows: TGTGCCAGCAGCACATTAGCGGGGGGGAGCACAGATACGCAGTATTTT. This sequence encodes CASSTLAGGSTDTQYF.

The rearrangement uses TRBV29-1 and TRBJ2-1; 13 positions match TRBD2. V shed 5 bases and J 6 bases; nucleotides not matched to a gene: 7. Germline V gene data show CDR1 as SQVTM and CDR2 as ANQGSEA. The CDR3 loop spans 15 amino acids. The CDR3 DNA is TGCAGCGTTTCACTAGCGGGGGGGCCTTTCAATGAGCAGTTCTTC. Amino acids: CSVSLAGGPFNEQFF.

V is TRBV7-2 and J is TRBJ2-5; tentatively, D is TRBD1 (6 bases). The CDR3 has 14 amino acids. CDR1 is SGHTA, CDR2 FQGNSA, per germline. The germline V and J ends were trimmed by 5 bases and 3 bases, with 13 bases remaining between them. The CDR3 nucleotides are TGTGCCAGCAGCGGGGGCGGGCCTAAAGAGACCCAGTACTTC. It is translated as CASSGGGPKETQYF.

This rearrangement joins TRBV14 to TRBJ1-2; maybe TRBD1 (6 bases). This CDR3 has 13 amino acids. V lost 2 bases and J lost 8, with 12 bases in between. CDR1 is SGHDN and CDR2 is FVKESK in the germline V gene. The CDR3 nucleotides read TGTGCCAGCAGCCAAACAGGGACCCTGGGCTACACCTTC. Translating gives CASSQTGTLGYTF.

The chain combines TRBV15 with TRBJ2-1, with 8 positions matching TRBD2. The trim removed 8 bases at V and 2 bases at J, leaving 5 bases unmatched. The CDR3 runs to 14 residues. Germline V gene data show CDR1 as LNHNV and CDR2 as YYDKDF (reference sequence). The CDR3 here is CATRGGEAYNEQFF. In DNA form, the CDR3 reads TGTGCCACCCGGGGGGGGGAGGCCTACAATGAGCAGTTCTTC.

DNA for the CDR3: TGCGCCAGCAGCCAAGATAGGGACAGACTTAGCGAGCAGTACTTC. Residues: CASSQDRDRLSEQYF. The rearrangement links TRBV4-3 to TRBJ2-7, with 7 bases aligning to TRBD1. The CDR3 spans 15 residues. Germline values: CDR1 LGHNA, CDR2 YSLEER. After removal of 0 bases from V and 6 bases from J, the junction contained 8 bases not matched to a gene.

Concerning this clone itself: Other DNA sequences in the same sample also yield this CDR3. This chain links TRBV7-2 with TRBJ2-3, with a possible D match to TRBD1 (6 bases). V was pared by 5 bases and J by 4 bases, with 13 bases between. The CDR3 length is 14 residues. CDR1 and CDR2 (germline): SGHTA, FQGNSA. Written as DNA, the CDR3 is TGTGCCAGCAGCCCATTGCCAGGGGCAGATACGCAGTATTTT. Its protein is CASSPLPGADTQYF.